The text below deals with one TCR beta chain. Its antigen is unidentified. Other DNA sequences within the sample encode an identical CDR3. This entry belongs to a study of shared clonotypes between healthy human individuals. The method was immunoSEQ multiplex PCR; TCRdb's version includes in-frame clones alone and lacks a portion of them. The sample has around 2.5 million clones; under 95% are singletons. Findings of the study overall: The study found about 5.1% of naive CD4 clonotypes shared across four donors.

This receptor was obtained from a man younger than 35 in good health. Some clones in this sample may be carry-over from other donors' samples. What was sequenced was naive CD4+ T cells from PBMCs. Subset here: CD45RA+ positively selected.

The CDR3 region has the DNA TGTGCCAGCAGCTCCGGGACCCTGAACACTGAAGCTTTCTTT. This codes for CASSSGTLNTEAFF. The genes are TRBV7-2 and TRBJ1-1, with D perhaps TRBD1 (5 bases). The CDR3 extends over 14 amino acids. CDR1 is SGHTA and CDR2 is FQGNSA in the germline V gene. Trimming cost V 4 bases and J 0 bases, with 9 bases left between them.